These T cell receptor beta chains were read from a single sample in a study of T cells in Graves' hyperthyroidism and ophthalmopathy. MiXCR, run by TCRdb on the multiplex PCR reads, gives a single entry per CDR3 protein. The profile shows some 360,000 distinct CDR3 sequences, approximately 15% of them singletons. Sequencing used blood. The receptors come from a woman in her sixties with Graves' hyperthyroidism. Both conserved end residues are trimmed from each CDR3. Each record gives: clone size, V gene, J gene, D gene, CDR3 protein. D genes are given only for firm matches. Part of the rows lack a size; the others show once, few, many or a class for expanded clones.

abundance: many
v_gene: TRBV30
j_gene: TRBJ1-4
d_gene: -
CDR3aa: AWSPRGLTRGEKLF

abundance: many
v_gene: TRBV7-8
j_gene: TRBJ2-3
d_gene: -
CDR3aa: ASSTPVGGLRLSTDTQY

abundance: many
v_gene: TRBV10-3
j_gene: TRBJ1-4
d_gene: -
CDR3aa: AISSSSTNEKLF

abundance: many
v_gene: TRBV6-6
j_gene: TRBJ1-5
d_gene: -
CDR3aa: ASSYSAGSNQPQH

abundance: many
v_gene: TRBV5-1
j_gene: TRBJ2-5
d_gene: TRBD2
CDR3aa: ASSSRWTSGRAIEETQY

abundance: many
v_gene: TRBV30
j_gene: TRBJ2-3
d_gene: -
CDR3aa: AWTSTDTQY

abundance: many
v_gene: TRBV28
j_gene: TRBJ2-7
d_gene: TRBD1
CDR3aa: ASRTGQASYEQY

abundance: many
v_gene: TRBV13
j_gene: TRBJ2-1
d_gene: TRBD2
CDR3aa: ASSLGLMTSGSREQF

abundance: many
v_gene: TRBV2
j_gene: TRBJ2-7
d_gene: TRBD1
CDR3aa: ASSEAGGGYEQY

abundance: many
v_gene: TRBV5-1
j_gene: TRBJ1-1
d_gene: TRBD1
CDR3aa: ASANTGGTEAF

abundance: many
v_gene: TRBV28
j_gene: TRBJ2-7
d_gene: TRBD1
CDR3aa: ASSLAGTGSYEQY

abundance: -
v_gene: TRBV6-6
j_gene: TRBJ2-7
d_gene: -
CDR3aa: ASSYSRRGPTYEQY

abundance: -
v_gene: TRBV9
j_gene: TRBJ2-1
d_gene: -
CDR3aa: ASSVVGSAPGNEQF

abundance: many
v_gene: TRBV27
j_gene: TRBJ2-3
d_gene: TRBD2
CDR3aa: ASSLSGMRLAGGNPDTQY

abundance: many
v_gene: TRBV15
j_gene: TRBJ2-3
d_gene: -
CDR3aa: ATSRVRAGDTQY

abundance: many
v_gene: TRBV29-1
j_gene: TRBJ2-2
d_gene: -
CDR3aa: SVESDNGELF

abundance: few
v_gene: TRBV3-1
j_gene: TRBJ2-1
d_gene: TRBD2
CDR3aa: ASSQRLAAPNEQF

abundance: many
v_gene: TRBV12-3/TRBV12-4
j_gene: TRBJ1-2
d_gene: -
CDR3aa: ASSFLPNYGYT

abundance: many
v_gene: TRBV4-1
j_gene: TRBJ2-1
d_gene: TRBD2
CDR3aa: ASSHYPSGYNEQF

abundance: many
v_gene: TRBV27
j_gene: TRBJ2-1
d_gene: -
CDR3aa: ASSPGVDYNEQF

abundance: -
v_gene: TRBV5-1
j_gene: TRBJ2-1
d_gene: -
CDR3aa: ASSRSPAVVLYNEQF

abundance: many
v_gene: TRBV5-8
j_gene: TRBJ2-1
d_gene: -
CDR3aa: ASSLFEGWAVYNEQF

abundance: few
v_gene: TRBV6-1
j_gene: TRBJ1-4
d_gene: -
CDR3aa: ASSSLRLSEKLF

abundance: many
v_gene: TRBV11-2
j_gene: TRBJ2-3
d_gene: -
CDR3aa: ASSPGTRTDTQY

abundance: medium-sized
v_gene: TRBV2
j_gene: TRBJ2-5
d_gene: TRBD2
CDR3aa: ASSEAPGLAVSGETQY

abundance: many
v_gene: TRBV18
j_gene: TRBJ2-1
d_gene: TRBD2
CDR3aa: ASSRGLAGGTRQF

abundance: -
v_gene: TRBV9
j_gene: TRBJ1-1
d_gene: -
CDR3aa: ASSVGLGRTANTEAF

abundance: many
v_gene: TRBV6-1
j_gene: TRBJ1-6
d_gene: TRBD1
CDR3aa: ASSEAGQGNSPLH

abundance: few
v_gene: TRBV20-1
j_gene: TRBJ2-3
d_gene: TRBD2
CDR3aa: SAGASLAGKHILTAPSTDTQY

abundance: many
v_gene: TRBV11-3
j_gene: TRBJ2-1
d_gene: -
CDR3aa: ASSLALDEQF

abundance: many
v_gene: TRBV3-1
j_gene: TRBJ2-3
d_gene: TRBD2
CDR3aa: ASSPGLAGAHTQY

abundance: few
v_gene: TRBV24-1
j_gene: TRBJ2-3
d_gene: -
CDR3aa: ATSTGASTDTQY

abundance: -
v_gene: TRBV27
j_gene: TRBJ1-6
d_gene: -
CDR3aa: ASSSNPDTKNSPLH

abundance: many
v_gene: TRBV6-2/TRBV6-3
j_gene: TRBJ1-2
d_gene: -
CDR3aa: ASRGDTVDGYT

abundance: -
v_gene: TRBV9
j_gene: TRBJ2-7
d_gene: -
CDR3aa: ASSVETDTIYEQY

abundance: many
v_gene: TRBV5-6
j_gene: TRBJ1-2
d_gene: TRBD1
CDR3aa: ASSLVTGGYYGYT

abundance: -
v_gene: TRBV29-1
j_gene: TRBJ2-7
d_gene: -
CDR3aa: SVLDEYSYEQY

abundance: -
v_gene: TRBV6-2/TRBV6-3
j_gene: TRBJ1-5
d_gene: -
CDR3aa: ASSHRVEQPQH

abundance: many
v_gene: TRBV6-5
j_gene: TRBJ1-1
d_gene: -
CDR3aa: ASSYSGGFNTEAF

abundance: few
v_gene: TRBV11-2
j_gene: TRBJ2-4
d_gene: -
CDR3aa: ASSPRAGEDIQY

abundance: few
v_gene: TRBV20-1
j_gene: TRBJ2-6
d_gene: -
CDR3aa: SARRDGGANVLT

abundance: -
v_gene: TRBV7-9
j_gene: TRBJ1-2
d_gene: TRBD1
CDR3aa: ASSFLDRVGYGYT

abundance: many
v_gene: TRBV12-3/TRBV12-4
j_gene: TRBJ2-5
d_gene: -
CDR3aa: ASSFDAVETQY

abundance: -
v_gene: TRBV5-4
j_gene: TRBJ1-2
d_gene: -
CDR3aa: ASSLEPGTSIFGGYT

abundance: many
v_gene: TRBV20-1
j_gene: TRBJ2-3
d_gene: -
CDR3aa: SARAWLRRPTDTQY